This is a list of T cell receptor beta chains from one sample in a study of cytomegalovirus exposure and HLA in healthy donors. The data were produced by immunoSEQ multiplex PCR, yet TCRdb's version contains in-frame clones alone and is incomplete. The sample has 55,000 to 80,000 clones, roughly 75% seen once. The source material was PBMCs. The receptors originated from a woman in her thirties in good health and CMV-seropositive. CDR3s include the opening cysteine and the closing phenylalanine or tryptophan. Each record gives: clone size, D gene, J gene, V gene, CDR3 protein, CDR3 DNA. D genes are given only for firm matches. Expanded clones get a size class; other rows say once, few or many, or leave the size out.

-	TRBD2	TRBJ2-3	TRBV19	CATKREGRTDTQYF	TGTGCCACCAAAAGGGAGGGTCGCACAGATACGCAGTATTTT
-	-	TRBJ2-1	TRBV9	CASSVVGGGDGGNEQFF	TGTGCCAGCAGCGTAGTAGGGGGAGGGGATGGAGGAAATGAGCAGTTCTTC
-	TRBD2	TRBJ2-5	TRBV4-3	CASSQRLAGPGDPTETQYF	TGCGCCAGCAGCCAAAGACTAGCGGGACCCGGGGATCCCACAGAGACCCAGTACTTC
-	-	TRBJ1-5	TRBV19	CASSMIQPGNQPQHF	TGTGCCAGTAGTATGATACAGCCCGGCAATCAGCCCCAGCATTTT
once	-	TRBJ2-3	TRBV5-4	CASSFRDFTDTQYF	TGTGCCAGCAGCTTCCGCGATTTCACAGATACGCAGTATTTT
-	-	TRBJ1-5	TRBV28	CASREAVTRQPQHF	TGTGCCAGCAGAGAGGCCGTAACCCGTCAGCCCCAGCATTTT
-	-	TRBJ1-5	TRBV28	CASRVQEGPQHF	TGTGCCAGCAGGGTTCAGGAGGGGCCCCAGCATTTT
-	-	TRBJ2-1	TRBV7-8	CASSFDNEQFF	TGTGCCAGCAGCTTCGACAATGAGCAGTTCTTC
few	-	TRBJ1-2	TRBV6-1	CASSERGYGYTF	TGTGCCAGCAGTGAAAGGGGCTATGGCTACACCTTC
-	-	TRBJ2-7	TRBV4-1	CASSAPGHPYEQYF	TGCGCCAGCAGCGCGCCGGGACACCCCTACGAGCAGTACTTC
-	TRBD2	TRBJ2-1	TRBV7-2	CASSFSGRAKNEQFF	TGTGCCAGCAGCTTTAGCGGGAGGGCCAAAAATGAGCAGTTCTTC
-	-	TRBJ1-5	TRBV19	CASSRSGQSNQPQHF	TGTGCCAGTAGTAGGTCAGGGCAATCGAATCAGCCCCAGCATTTT
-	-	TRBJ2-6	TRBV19	CASSTQQGTGANVLTF	TGTGCCAGTAGTACACAACAGGGTACTGGGGCCAACGTCCTGACTTTC
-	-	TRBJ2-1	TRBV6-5	CATEDIMDEQFF	TGTGCCACCGAGGATATTATGGATGAGCAGTTCTTC
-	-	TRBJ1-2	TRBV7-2	CASSLVGPSPFYGYTF	TGTGCCAGCAGCTTAGTAGGGCCTAGCCCTTTCTATGGCTACACCTTC
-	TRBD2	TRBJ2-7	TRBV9	CASTPLGTGAGEQYF	TGTGCCAGCACCCCCCTGGGTACGGGAGCGGGGGAGCAGTACTTC
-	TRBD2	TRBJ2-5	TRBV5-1	CASSSGLAGGVETQYF	TGCGCCAGCAGCTCCGGACTAGCGGGAGGAGTGGAGACCCAGTACTTC
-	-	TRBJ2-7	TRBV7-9	CASSPGTVGSDEQYF	TGTGCCAGCAGCCCCGGGACAGTCGGGAGCGACGAGCAGTACTTC
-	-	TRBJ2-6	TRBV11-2	CASSLASWRVRPNVLTF	TGTGCCAGCAGCTTAGCGTCATGGAGGGTCCGGCCCAACGTCCTGACTTTC
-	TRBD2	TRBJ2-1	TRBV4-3	CASSHAPGGSLAGLYNEQFF	TGCGCCAGCAGCCATGCTCCGGGGGGGAGTCTAGCGGGTTTATACAATGAGCAGTTCTTC
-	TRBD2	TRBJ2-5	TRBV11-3	CASSLRTSAPGETQYF	TGTGCCAGCAGCCTACGCACTAGCGCCCCGGGGGAGACCCAGTACTTC
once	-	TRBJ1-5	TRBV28	CASSSGFQLNQPQHF	TGTGCCAGCAGTTCCGGGTTCCAGCTCAATCAGCCCCAGCATTTT
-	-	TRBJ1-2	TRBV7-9	CATTTALQYGYTF	TGTGCCACCACGACAGCTCTACAATATGGCTACACCTTC
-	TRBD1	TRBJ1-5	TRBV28	CASRLPGQGSNQPQHF	TGTGCCAGCAGATTGCCGGGACAGGGGAGCAATCAGCCCCAGCATTTT
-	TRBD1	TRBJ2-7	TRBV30	CAWGDRISYEQYF	TGTGCCTGGGGGGACAGAATCTCCTACGAGCAGTACTTC
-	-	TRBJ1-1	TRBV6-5	CASNTNTEAFF	TGTGCCAGCAACACAAACACTGAAGCTTTCTTT
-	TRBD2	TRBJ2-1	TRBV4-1	CASSQDSPLPSGSSYNEQFF	TGCGCCAGCAGCCAAGATTCCCCCCTCCCTAGCGGGAGCTCCTACAATGAGCAGTTCTTC
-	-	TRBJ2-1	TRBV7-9	CASSPSGHYNEQFF	TGTGCCAGCAGCCCCTCGGGACACTACAATGAGCAGTTCTTC
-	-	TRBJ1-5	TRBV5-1	CASSPAGADNQPQHF	TGCGCCAGCAGCCCTGCAGGGGCAGACAATCAGCCCCAGCATTTT
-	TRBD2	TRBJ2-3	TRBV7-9	CASSLGTSGSSGTDTQYF	TGTGCCAGCAGCTTAGGGACTAGCGGGAGTAGCGGCACAGATACGCAGTATTTT
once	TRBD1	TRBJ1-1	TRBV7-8	CASSLVTGENTEAFF	TGTGCCAGCAGCTTAGTGACAGGGGAAAATACTGAAGCTTTCTTT
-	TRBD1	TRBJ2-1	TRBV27	CASRLIQGAENEQFF	TGTGCCAGCAGGCTAATACAGGGGGCTGAGAATGAGCAGTTCTTC
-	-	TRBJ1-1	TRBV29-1	CSVDGGRGGRNTEAFF	TGCAGCGTTGATGGGGGCAGGGGCGGGAGGAACACTGAAGCTTTCTTT
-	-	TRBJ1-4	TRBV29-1	CSVAVSGKLFF	TGCAGCGTTGCTGTCAGCGGAAAACTGTTTTTT
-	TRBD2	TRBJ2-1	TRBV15	CATSRGGRGSGGHNEQFF	TGTGCCACCAGCAGAGGCGGGAGGGGGAGCGGGGGGCACAATGAGCAGTTCTTC
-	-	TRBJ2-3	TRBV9	CASSFEGGERTDTQYF	TGTGCCAGCAGCTTCGAGGGGGGGGAACGCACAGATACGCAGTATTTT
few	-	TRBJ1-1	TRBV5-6	CASSLASEPQRAFF	TGTGCCAGCAGCTTGGCGTCGGAGCCTCAAAGGGCTTTCTTT
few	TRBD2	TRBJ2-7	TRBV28	CASSPAGLATSYEQYF	TGTGCCAGCAGTCCGGCTGGACTAGCCACTTCCTACGAGCAGTACTTC
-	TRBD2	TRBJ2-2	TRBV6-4	CASSVSTGTSTGELFF	TGTGCCAGCAGTGTCTCAACCGGGACTAGCACCGGGGAGCTGTTTTTT
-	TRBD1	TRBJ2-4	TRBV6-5	CASSYQTGGPNIQYF	TGTGCCAGCAGTTACCAGACAGGGGGCCCCAACATTCAGTACTTC
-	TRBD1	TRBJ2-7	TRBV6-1	CASSVRTGRYEQYF	TGTGCCAGCAGTGTCAGGACAGGGAGATACGAGCAGTACTTC
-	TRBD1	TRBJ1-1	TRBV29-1	CSGRQGADGTEAFF	TGCAGCGGCCGACAGGGGGCGGATGGCACTGAAGCTTTCTTT
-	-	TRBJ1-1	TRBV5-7	CALHLPIYRALNTEAFF	TGTGCCCTACATCTCCCTATCTACAGGGCTTTGAACACTGAAGCTTTCTTT
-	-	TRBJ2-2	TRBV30	CAWSVSGVGGELFF	TGTGCCTGGAGTGTTTCAGGGGTTGGCGGGGAGCTGTTTTTT